The 21 T cell receptor beta chains presented below share a single source sample, sequenced in a study of human versus mouse CDR3 diversity and MHC coevolution (dated by TCRdb to 2016 to 2017). The library was generated by the immunoSEQ multiplex PCR assay. TCRdb took this table from immuneACCESS and kept in-frame rearrangements with V and J called. Such tables lack part of the clones; where checked against another copy, unresolved V genes explain under half of the gap, and the rest is unexplained. The sample data list tens of thousands of clones, and just under 95% of these were observed just once. The top ten clones comprise 18% of the sample. Source material: naive CD4+ T cells from blood. The cell subset or site label, read with the paper, signifies: CD45RO-negative CD62L-positive naive CD4 T cells. The receptors shown here come from a person aged 55 to 69 in good health.

The chain employs TRBV30 and TRBJ1-1; D is unclear. V was cut by 2 bases and J by 5 bases, with 15 bases left in between. This CDR3 contains 14 residues. Germline CDR1 is GTSNPN and CDR2 is SVGIG (reference sequence). CDR3 in amino acids: CAWSLTSGSTEAFF. Written as DNA, the CDR3 is TGTGCCTGGAGTCTCACCTCGGGGAGTACTGAAGCTTTCTTT.

This clone was observed once. The rearrangement uses TRBV7-2 and TRBJ2-5; 11 bases are shared with TRBD1. The J call may be in error: the DNA end matches TRBJ2-7 better. The CDR3 has 15 amino acids. Germline V gene data show CDR1 as SGHTA and CDR2 as FQGNSA. DNA for the CDR3: TGTGCCAGCAGCTTAGATCACGGGACAGGGGGCGAGCAGTACTTC. Translating it yields CASSLDHGTGGEQYF.

This clone was detected once. The chain combines TRBV10-1 with TRBJ2-1, with 10 nucleotides matching TRBD1. CDR1 WNHNN and CDR2 SYGVQD come from the germline V gene (reference sequence). The CDR3 is 16 residues long. The V segment lost 2 bases and the J segment 8 bases; nucleotides outside the gene matches: 9. This CDR3 is CASSELPGQGRDEQFF. The CDR3 DNA sequence: TGCGCCAGCAGTGAGCTACCGGGACAGGGGAGGGATGAGCAGTTCTTC.

The chain combines TRBV10-3 with TRBJ2-7; 10 nucleotides line up with TRBD1. Trimming cost V 5 bases and J 6 bases; bases outside gene matches: 13. The CDR3 contains 16 residues. The germline V gene has CDR1 ENHRY and CDR2 SYGVKD. The CDR3 loop reads CAISLQAGTGVAEQYF. In DNA form, the CDR3 reads TGTGCCATCAGTCTCCAGGCGGGGACAGGGGTGGCCGAGCAGTACTTC.

This rearrangement joins TRBV6-6 to TRBJ1-2; a possible D gene is TRBD1 (6 bases). CDR1 is MNHNY, CDR2 SVGAGI, per germline (reference sequence). The CDR3 contains 15 residues. Trimming pared 2 bases from V and 2 bases from J, leaving 12 bases between. CDR3 sequence: CASSYIIDRNYGYTF. The CDR3 nucleotides read TGTGCCAGCAGTTACATTATCGACAGGAACTATGGCTACACCTTC.

This clone has just one count. V and J are TRBV2 and TRBJ1-4, with TRBD1 matching over 7 bases. The germline V gene has CDR1 SNHLY and CDR2 FYNNEI. The V segment lost 7 bases and the J segment 5 bases; nucleotides outside the gene matches: 7. The CDR3 sequence is 14 residues long. The CDR3 protein is CASNSGTVNEKLFF. CDR3 in DNA: TGTGCCAGCAACTCCGGGACAGTCAATGAAAAACTGTTTTTT.

The V gene is TRBV29-1, the J gene TRBJ1-1, with D maybe TRBD1 (6 bases). Trimming stripped 3 bases from V and 2 bases from J, with 16 bases between. The CDR3 extends over 15 amino acids. The germline gives CDR1 SQVTM, CDR2 ANQGSEA. The CDR3 sequence is CSVDRGGTLNTEAFF. The CDR3 DNA is TGCAGCGTTGATCGTGGGGGCACCCTAAACACTGAAGCTTTCTTT.

This clone was detected only once. The rearrangement links TRBV7-2 to TRBJ1-6, with TRBD1 matching over 9 bases. Germline V gene lookup returns CDR1 SGHTA and CDR2 FQGNSA. This CDR3 spans 16 amino acids. V shed 2 bases, J shed 9 bases, and the junction held 8 bases outside the gene matches. The CDR3 coding sequence is TGTGCCAGCAGCTTAACCCCGGGACAGGGTTTTTCACCCCTCCACTTT. This encodes CASSLTPGQGFSPLHF.

V usage is TRBV5-8 and J usage is TRBJ1-2, with D uncertain. V lost 1 base and J 2 bases, leaving 12 bases between the germline ends. Germline V gene sequence: CDR1 SGHTS, CDR2 YDEGEE. The CDR3 consists of 15 residues. CDR3 sequence: CASSLLPGLNYGYTF. Written as DNA, the CDR3 is TGTGCCAGCAGCTTGTTGCCGGGGTTGAACTATGGCTACACCTTC.

The genes are TRBV11-2 and TRBJ1-4; D is unresolved. From germline, CDR1 is SGHAT and CDR2 FQNNGV. Trimming removed 1 base at V and 6 bases at J, with 12 bases between. The CDR3 sequence is 15 residues long. The CDR3 coding sequence is TGTGCCAGCAGCTTAGTGCAGGCAGACCATGAAAAACTGTTTTTT. This codes for CASSLVQADHEKLFF.

The chain employs TRBV14 and TRBJ2-5, with 8 bases that match TRBD1. The CDR3 covers 13 residues. V lost 5 bases, J lost 5 bases, and 4 bases stayed unmatched. From germline, CDR1 is SGHDN and CDR2 FVKESK. The CDR3 nucleotides are TGTGCCAGCAGCTGGGACAGGAAGGAGACCCAGTACTTC. As protein: CASSWDRKETQYF.

V and J are TRBV7-9 and TRBJ1-2; 9 bases are shared with TRBD1. Germline V gene data show CDR1 as SEHNR and CDR2 as FQNEAQ (reference sequence). The length of the CDR3 is 15 residues. The J segment lost 4 bases and the V segment lost 5 bases, leaving 8 bases of the junction unmatched. The CDR3 nucleotides are TGTGCCAGCAGCGCAGGCGGGACAGGGTTCTATGGCTACACCTTC. Protein product: CASSAGGTGFYGYTF.

This clone was found once. The chain combines TRBV5-1 with TRBJ1-6, with 8 positions matching TRBD1. This CDR3 spans 15 amino acids. After removal of 4 bases from V and 5 bases from J, the junction contained 5 bases not matched to a gene. Germline assignment: CDR1 SGHRS and CDR2 YFSETQ. The CDR3 nucleotides are TGCGCCAGCAGCCCGAAGACAGGGGATAATTCACCCCTCCACTTT. The encoded protein is CASSPKTGDNSPLHF. The variable domain in full, completed from reference TRBV5-1 and TRBJ1-6, reads KAGVTQTPRYLIKTRGQQVTLSCSPISGHRSVSWYQQTPGQGLQFLFEYFSETQRNKGNFPGRFSGRQFSNSRSEMNVSTLELGDSALYLCASSPKTGDNSPLHFGNGTRLTVT.

The chain couples TRBV6-5 to TRBJ1-5; the match to TRBD1 covers 8 bases. V lost 7 bases and J lost 6; bases outside the gene matches: 8. The CDR3 loop spans 14 amino acids. The germline CDR1 and CDR2 sequences are MNHEY and SVGAGI. The CDR3 DNA follows: TGTGCCAGCAACCTGGACAGGGACAGTCAGCCCCAGCATTTT. Its protein is CASNLDRDSQPQHF.

A single count supports this clone. The J gene is TRBJ2-7, the V gene TRBV5-1; 9 nucleotides line up with TRBD1. Per the germline V gene, CDR1 is SGHRS and CDR2 is YFSETQ. J gave up 4 bases and V 5 bases, and 4 bases lay outside the gene matches. The CDR3 is 13 residues long. The CDR3 bases are TGCGCCAGCAGTCGTGACAGGGGGTACGAGCAGTACTTC. Its protein is CASSRDRGYEQYF.

The chain recombines TRBV11-3 with TRBJ2-1; 7 bases line up with TRBD1. The CDR3 covers 13 residues. CDR1 is SGHNT and CDR2 is YENEEA in the germline V gene. J was trimmed by 11 bases and V by 9 bases; bases with no gene match: 13. CDR3 DNA: TGTGCCAGTTCCTCAAGGGGGCTCGGGAAGCAGTTCTTC. Translation gives CASSSRGLGKQFF.

This clone appeared once. This rearrangement joins TRBV12-5 to TRBJ1-1; D may be TRBD1 (5 bases). Germline V gives CDR1 LGHNT, CDR2 FRNRAP. CDR3 length: 13 residues. V lost 5 bases and J lost 7, with 14 bases in between. The CDR3 is CASGLTAGGEAFF. The CDR3, as DNA: TGTGCTAGTGGTCTAACGGCGGGGGGTGAAGCTTTCTTT.

The chain employs TRBV2 and TRBJ1-2; D gene ambiguous. V dropped 8 bases and J dropped 4 bases, with 8 bases sitting between them. Per the germline V gene, CDR1 is SNHLY and CDR2 is FYNNEI. This CDR3 contains 11 residues. CDR3 bases: TGTGCCAGCGGGGAGGCCTATGGCTACACCTTC. Translating gives CASGEAYGYTF.

The chain has TRBV10-3 and TRBJ2-3; 11 bases are shared with TRBD2. The junction had 6 bases not matched to a gene; V was cut back by 8 bases and J by 2 bases. Germline-derived CDR1 and CDR2 are ENHRY and SYGVKD. The CDR3 spans 15 residues. The CDR3: CAIQLAGADTDTQYF. CDR3 sequence (DNA): TGTGCCATCCAACTAGCGGGAGCGGACACAGATACGCAGTATTTT.

V usage is TRBV2 and J usage is TRBJ2-4, with D possibly TRBD1 on 6 matching bases. CDR1 SNHLY and CDR2 FYNNEI come from the germline V gene. The CDR3 is made up of 16 amino acids. Trimming took 4 bases from V and 1 from J, leaving 14 bases between them. CDR3 bases: TGTGCCAGCAGTGCCGACAGGCCTGGCGCCAAAAACATTCAGTACTTC. This sequence encodes CASSADRPGAKNIQYF.

The rearrangement links TRBV27 to TRBJ1-5; D ambiguous. This CDR3 is 15 amino acids long. Between the trimmed V and J ends, which lost 2 bases and 4 bases, there was a span of 12 bases. Germline V gene sequence: CDR1 MNHEY, CDR2 SMNVEV (reference sequence). The CDR3: CASSLQSTGNQPQHF. The CDR3 nucleotides are TGTGCCAGCAGTTTACAGTCGACTGGGAATCAGCCCCAGCATTTT.